The next 20 T cell receptor beta chains were all read from a single sample in a study of cytomegalovirus exposure and HLA in healthy donors. The primer mix had 60 Vbeta and 13 Jbeta primers. The data were produced by immunoSEQ multiplex PCR, yet TCRdb's version contains in-frame clones alone and is incomplete. The table includes 100,000 to 120,000 clones, more than 60% detected once. Material for sequencing was PBMCs. These receptors were obtained from a male donor in good health and CMV-seronegative.

The chain is built from TRBV11-2 and TRBJ2-5, with 9 bases aligning to TRBD2. V trimming: 1 base; J trimming: 3 bases; junction bases outside the gene matches: 3. Germline values: CDR1 SGHAT, CDR2 FQNNGV. The CDR3 consists of 15 residues. CDR3 DNA sequence: TGTGCCAGCAGCTTAGGCATAGCGGGGGAAGAGACCCAGTACTTC. The encoded protein is CASSLGIAGEETQYF.

The genes are TRBV6-4 and TRBJ2-3; TRBD1 aligns across 7 bases. Germline V gene data show CDR1 as MRHNA and CDR2 as SNTAGT. The CDR3 is made up of 16 amino acids. Trimming at V came to 6 bases and at J to 1 base, leaving 10 bases not matched to a gene. CDR3 sequence: CASRRNRGAGTDTQYF. The CDR3, as DNA: TGTGCCAGCAGGAGAAACAGGGGTGCGGGCACAGATACGCAGTATTTT.

This chain joins TRBV18 and TRBJ2-4; TRBD1 matches at 10 bases. Germline V lookup: CDR1 KGHSH, CDR2 LQKENI. This CDR3 contains 19 residues. The trim removed 3 bases at V and 1 base at J, leaving 12 bases unmatched. The CDR3 DNA reads as TGTGCCAGCTCACCCCTGCCCACGGGACAGGGGCTGGCCAAAAACATTCAGTACTTC. Translation gives CASSPLPTGQGLAKNIQYF.

V gene TRBV15 combines with J gene TRBJ2-1; tentative D call: TRBD2 (5 bases). CDR1 is LNHNV and CDR2 is YYDKDF in the germline V gene (reference sequence). This CDR3 is built from 16 residues. The V end lost 4 bases, the J end lost 0 bases, and 13 bases lay between the germline ends. The CDR3 protein is CATSNPRGSSYNEQFF. The CDR3 DNA reads TGTGCCACCAGCAACCCCCGTGGGAGCTCCTACAATGAGCAGTTCTTC. The complete variable domain, with remaining parts taken from reference TRBV15 and TRBJ2-1, reads DAMVIQNPRYQVTQFGKPVTLSCSQTLNHNVMYWYQQKSSQAPKLLFHYYDKDFNNEADTPDNFQSRRPNTSFCFLDIRSPGLGDTAMYLCATSNPRGSSYNEQFFGPGTRLTVL.

This clone occurred a few times. The chain has TRBV7-9 and TRBJ2-6; D perhaps matches TRBD2 (5 bases). CDR1 is SEHNR, CDR2 FQNEAQ, per germline (reference sequence). The V end was cut by 5 bases, the J end by 4 bases, with 15 bases between. The CDR3 loop spans 16 amino acids. The CDR3 protein is CASSPLRGSGANVLTF. In DNA, the CDR3 is TGTGCCAGCAGCCCGTTGAGAGGGTCCGGGGCCAACGTCCTGACTTTC. Full variable domain (remainder filled in from reference TRBV7-9 and TRBJ2-6): DTGVSQNPRHKITKRGQNVTFRCDPISEHNRLYWYRQTLGQGPEFLTYFQNEAQLEKSRLLSDRFSAERPKGSFSTLEIQRTEQGDSAMYLCASSPLRGSGANVLTFGAGSRLTVL.

This clone has just one count. The chain is built from TRBV7-2 and TRBJ1-3; a weak D match, TRBD1 (6 bases). Per germline, CDR1 SGHTA and CDR2 FQGNSA. Trimming pared 2 bases from V and 4 bases from J, leaving 12 bases between. CDR3 length equals 15 residues. CDR3 DNA sequence: TGTGCCAGCAGCTTAATCTGGGACACGGGAAACACCATATATTTT. It codes for CASSLIWDTGNTIYF.

In regard to this clone: Other DNA variants within this sample encode the same CDR3. The V gene is TRBV5-1, the J gene TRBJ2-1; perhaps TRBD1 as D (6 bases). Germline CDR1 reads SGHRS; CDR2 reads YFSETQ. The CDR3 sequence is 14 residues long. Trimming shortened V by 3 bases and J by 4 bases, and 11 bases separated the two germline ends. This chain's CDR3 is CASSSTGGYNEQFF. CDR3 in DNA: TGCGCCAGCAGCTCGACAGGAGGATACAATGAGCAGTTCTTC.

The V gene is TRBV2, the J gene TRBJ2-5; D call uncertain. The CDR3 is 14 residues long. With 2 bases removed from V and 4 bases from J, the gap between germline ends came to 11 bases. Per germline, CDR1 SNHLY and CDR2 FYNNEI. The CDR3 sequence is CASSEFKSGETQYF. The CDR3 nucleotides are TGTGCCAGCAGTGAATTTAAGTCAGGAGAGACCCAGTACTTC. Full variable domain (outside the CDR3, taken from reference TRBV2 and TRBJ2-5): EPEVTQTPSHQVTQMGQEVILRCVPISNHLYFYWYRQILGQKVEFLVSFYNNEISEKSEIFDDQFSVERPDGSNFTLKIRSTKLEDSAMYFCASSEFKSGETQYFGPGTRLLVL.

This sequence joins TRBV5-1 and TRBJ1-2; the match to TRBD1 covers 8 bases. V lost 4 bases and J lost 4; bases outside the gene matches: 9. The CDR3 runs 15 residues. The germline CDR1 and CDR2 sequences are SGHRS and YFSETQ. Written as DNA, the CDR3 is TGCGCCAGCAGCCGGGGACAGGTAGGAAGCTATGGCTACACCTTC. Its translation: CASSRGQVGSYGYTF.

This chain links TRBV29-1 with TRBJ1-2; tentatively, D is TRBD1 (6 bases). In germline, CDR1 is SQVTM, CDR2 ANQGSEA. CDR3 length: 13 residues. V lost 7 bases and J 3 bases, leaving 15 bases between the germline ends. The CDR3 DNA follows: TGCAGCGCCCGACAGGACCTAGACTATGGCTACACCTTC. This encodes CSARQDLDYGYTF. The whole variable domain, filled in from reference TRBV29-1 and TRBJ1-2, reads SAVISQKPSRDICQRGTSLTIQCQVDSQVTMMFWYRQQPGQSLTLIATANQGSEATYESGFVIDKFPISRPNLTFSTLTVSNMSPEDSSIYLCSARQDLDYGYTFGSGTRLTVV.

This rearrangement joins TRBV18 to TRBJ1-2, with a tentative D call TRBD1 (5 bases). The germline V gene has CDR1 KGHSH and CDR2 LQKENI. This CDR3 contains 15 residues. V dropped 1 base and J dropped 3 bases, with 12 bases sitting between them. The DNA of the CDR3 is TGTGCCAGCTCACCACGGCAGGGTCTCTACTATGGCTACACCTTC. Protein sequence: CASSPRQGLYYGYTF.

The table lists this clone with a few counts. The V gene is TRBV5-4, the J gene TRBJ2-3; 7 bases are shared with TRBD1. The CDR3 contains 14 residues. The V gene's germline CDR1 is SGHNT and CDR2 YYREEE (reference sequence). V lost 5 bases to trimming and J lost 0 bases; unmatched junction nucleotides: 3. CDR3: CASRGTASTDTQYF. The CDR3 DNA follows: TGTGCCAGCAGGGGGACAGCCAGCACAGATACGCAGTATTTT.

This chain connects TRBV30 to TRBJ2-6; 8 positions agree with TRBD2. Losses at the gene ends were 8 bases for V and 0 bases for J; bases not matched to a gene: 9. The germline V gene encodes CDR1 GTSNPN and CDR2 SVGIG (reference sequence). The CDR3 contains 16 residues. CDR3 region: CARGGSVTSGANVLTF. The CDR3 DNA sequence: TGTGCCCGGGGGGGCTCTGTAACCTCTGGGGCCAACGTCCTGACTTTC.

J is TRBJ2-7 and V is TRBV7-7, with TRBD1 matching over 8 bases. Unmatched junction bases numbered 8, after V lost 5 bases and J lost 5 bases. The CDR3 has 14 residues. The germline gives CDR1 SSHAT, CDR2 FNYEAQ (reference sequence). CDR3 region: CASSLGQGGHEQYF. For the CDR3, the DNA is TGTGCCAGCAGCCTCGGACAGGGTGGGCACGAGCAGTACTTC.

The rearrangement links TRBV7-2 to TRBJ2-7, with a weak D call TRBD2 (7 bases). Looked up from germline, CDR1 is SGHTA and CDR2 is FQGNSA. The germline V and J ends were trimmed by 5 bases and 6 bases, with 20 bases remaining between them. CDR3 length: 15 residues. DNA for the CDR3: TGTGCCAGCAGCACACGAGGGGGGAGGGCCCCCGAGCAGTACTTC. Amino acid sequence: CASSTRGGRAPEQYF.

The chain employs TRBV11-3 and TRBJ2-5; 10 bases map to TRBD2. With V trimmed by 4 bases and J by 4 bases, 3 bases remained unmatched. The CDR3 loop spans 14 amino acids. CDR1 and CDR2 from the germline V gene are SGHNT and YENEEA. The CDR3 sequence is CASSSRLAGETQYF. CDR3 coding DNA: TGTGCCAGCAGCTCGCGACTAGCGGGAGAGACCCAGTACTTC.

V usage is TRBV7-2 and J usage is TRBJ2-5; tentative D call: TRBD2 (6 bases). Trimming took 1 base from V and 11 from J, leaving 17 bases between them. Germline loops: CDR1 SGHTA, CDR2 FQGNSA. The CDR3 has 14 residues. The DNA of the CDR3 is TGTGCCAGCAGCTTAGATGGCGCTACGGGGGAGCAGTACTTC. Residues: CASSLDGATGEQYF.

The chain recombines TRBV6-5 with TRBJ1-1; D remains unclear. The CDR3 has 13 residues. Germline V gene lookup returns CDR1 MNHEY and CDR2 SVGAGI. V lost 4 bases and J 4 bases, leaving 10 bases between the germline ends. This chain's CDR3 is CASSLALGTEAFF. The CDR3 nucleotides are TGTGCCAGCAGTTTAGCCTTGGGCACTGAAGCTTTCTTT.

This clone has a handful of counts. The CDR3 region has the DNA TGCGCCAGCAGCCGAACCCGGGACTGTGAGTTCTTC. Residues: CASSRTRDCEFF. The V gene is TRBV4-1, the J gene TRBJ2-1; D possibly corresponds to TRBD2 (6 bases). V shed 4 bases and J shed 14 bases, with 15 bases lying between them. The CDR3 is made up of 12 amino acids. Germline lookup yields CDR1 MGHRA and CDR2 YSYEKL.

The rearrangement links TRBV10-3 to TRBJ2-1; D possibly corresponds to TRBD2 (6 bases). CDR1 and CDR2 (germline): ENHRY, SYGVKD. Trimming took off 7 bases at V and 8 bases at J, with 9 bases between the two ends. The CDR3 runs to 11 residues. For the CDR3, the DNA is TGTGCCATCACCGGAGGGGATGAGCAGTTCTTC. It is translated as CAITGGDEQFF.